Listed here are 15 T cell receptor beta chains from one sample, sequenced in a study of shared clonotypes between healthy human individuals. Profiled with immunoSEQ multiplex PCR; TCRdb holds only in-frame clones, not every one. This sample has 700,000 or so clones, with 72% found just once. The sequenced sample was memory CD4+ T cells sorted from blood. The subset was: CD45RA-negative fraction. These receptors were collected from a woman aged 25 to 39 in good health.

The chain couples TRBV28 to TRBJ2-6, with D hard to call. V lost 7 bases to trimming and J lost 0 bases, with 7 bases between them. Germline V gene sequence: CDR1 MDHEN, CDR2 SYDVKM. This CDR3 is built from 14 residues. For the CDR3, the DNA is TGTGCCAGCAACGGTATCTCTGGGGCCAACGTCCTGACTTTC. This encodes CASNGISGANVLTF.

The chain couples TRBV5-6 to TRBJ1-2; D is possibly TRBD1 (5 bases). The germline CDR1 and CDR2 sequences are SGHDT and YYEEEE. V was cut by 2 bases and J by 3 bases, with 11 bases left in between. The CDR3 runs to 14 residues. The CDR3 is CASSFGAGYYGYTF. The CDR3 DNA follows: TGTGCCAGCAGCTTTGGAGCAGGGTACTATGGCTACACCTTC.

The sample holds many counts of this clone. The rearrangement links TRBV6-1 to TRBJ2-1, with TRBD2 matching 9 bases. Germline CDR1 reads MNHNS; CDR2 reads SASEGT. The CDR3 runs to 13 residues. Losses at the gene ends were 8 bases for V and 6 bases for J; bases not matched to a gene: 5. CDR3 loop: CASGASGANEQFF. The CDR3 nucleotides read TGTGCCAGCGGTGCTAGCGGGGCCAATGAGCAGTTCTTC.

The rearrangement joins TRBV19 to TRBJ2-3; D may match TRBD1 or TRBD2 (5 bases each). This CDR3 has 16 amino acids. The ends were cut back, 3 bases at V and 0 bases at J, with 13 bases in the middle. Germline V gives CDR1 LNHDA, CDR2 SQIVND (reference sequence). The CDR3 is CASSMRGRASTDTQYF. The CDR3 bases are TGTGCCAGTAGTATGAGGGGCAGGGCGAGCACAGATACGCAGTATTTT. The full variable domain, completed using reference TRBV19 and TRBJ2-3, is DGGITQSPKYLFRKEGQNVTLSCEQNLNHDAMYWYRQDPGQGLRLIYYSQIVNDFQKGDIAEGYSVSREKKESFPLTVTSAQKNPTAFYLCASSMRGRASTDTQYFGPGTRLTVL.

Concerning this clone: The sample holds other DNA sequences that translate to the same CDR3. The genes are TRBV11-2 and TRBJ1-1, with D perhaps TRBD1 (6 bases). Germline V gene sequence: CDR1 SGHAT, CDR2 FQNNGV. The CDR3 contains 14 residues. Trimming took 5 bases from V and 2 from J, leaving 12 bases between them. The CDR3 DNA follows: TGTGCCAGCAGCCTAGGACAGCTAAACACTGAAGCTTTCTTT. It specifies CASSLGQLNTEAFF.

This clone has only a few counts. The DNA for the CDR3 is TGTGCCAGCAGTGACGGATCTGACTACGAGCAGTACTTC. Encoded protein: CASSDGSDYEQYF. The genes are TRBV6-4 and TRBJ2-7, with unresolved D. CDR1 and CDR2 from the germline V gene are MRHNA and SNTAGT. CDR3 size: 13 residues. Between the trimmed V and J ends, which lost 2 bases and 3 bases, there was a span of 8 bases.

J is TRBJ2-1 and V is TRBV27; 11 bases are shared with TRBD2. The CDR3 is made up of 16 amino acids. CDR1 and CDR2 from the germline V gene are MNHEY and SMNVEV (reference sequence). Germline trimming cut 2 bases from V and 2 bases from J; bases unmatched to any gene: 2. The CDR3: CASSLRLAGTYNEQFF. As DNA, the CDR3 is TGTGCCAGCAGTTTAAGACTAGCGGGGACCTACAATGAGCAGTTCTTC.

The chain employs TRBV7-2 and TRBJ2-2; 7 bases align to TRBD1. From germline, CDR1 is SGHTA and CDR2 FQGNSA. The CDR3 is 15 amino acids. Losses at the gene ends were 4 bases for V and 0 bases for J; bases not matched to a gene: 2. CDR3 bases: TGTGCCAGCAGCTGGGACAGATCGAACACCGGGGAGCTGTTTTTT. Translated, it gives CASSWDRSNTGELFF.

The V gene is TRBV11-1, the J gene TRBJ2-1; TRBD1 or TRBD2 may be the D gene (5 bases each). Germline assignment: CDR1 SGHAT and CDR2 FQDESV (reference sequence). V was clipped by 5 bases and J by 5 bases, with 16 bases between them. This CDR3 spans 15 amino acids. The DNA of the CDR3 is TGTGCCAGCAGCCCAGGGAGAGCCTTTAACAATGAGCAGTTCTTC. The encoded protein is CASSPGRAFNNEQFF. The full variable domain, its missing parts supplied by reference TRBV11-1 and TRBJ2-1, is EAEVAQSPRYKITEKSQAVAFWCDPISGHATLYWYRQILGQGPELLVQFQDESVVDDSQLPKDRFSAERLKGVDSTLKIQPAELGDSAMYLCASSPGRAFNNEQFFGPGTRLTVL.

In this sample, this clone turned up a few times. The chain uses TRBV19 and TRBJ1-2, with no clear D. The CDR3 totals 15 residues. V lost 7 bases and J lost 8, with 23 bases in between. Germline CDR1 LNHDA, CDR2 SQIVND (reference sequence). The CDR3 coding sequence is TGTGCCAGTAAGGAGGCCAGCTCCGGTTCTCAAGGCTACACCTTC. Amino acids: CASKEASSGSQGYTF. Based on the CDR3 plus reference TRBV19 and TRBJ1-2, the full variable domain is DGGITQSPKYLFRKEGQNVTLSCEQNLNHDAMYWYRQDPGQGLRLIYYSQIVNDFQKGDIAEGYSVSREKKESFPLTVTSAQKNPTAFYLCASKEASSGSQGYTFGSGTRLTVV.

This clone appeared a few times. The chain has TRBV5-1 and TRBJ2-3, with D uncertain. V was clipped by 9 bases and J by 4 bases, with 18 bases between them. The CDR3 is 14 amino acids. The germline V gene has CDR1 SGHRS and CDR2 YFSETQ. The CDR3 sequence is CATTLGPRPDTQYF. In DNA form, the CDR3 reads TGCGCCACTACACTCGGGCCCCGCCCAGATACGCAGTATTTT.

In this sample, this clone turned up once. CDR3 loop: CASSPRQGLGTDTQYF. In nucleotides, the CDR3 is TGTGCCAGCTCACCAAGACAGGGCCTTGGGACAGATACGCAGTATTTT. J is TRBJ2-3 and V is TRBV18; 7 nucleotides line up with TRBD1. Per germline, CDR1 KGHSH and CDR2 LQKENI. The CDR3 contains 16 residues. With 2 bases clipped from V and 3 bases from J, the junction kept 8 bases outside the gene matches.

The chain uses TRBV28 and TRBJ1-4; 7 bases align to TRBD1. Germline CDR1 is MDHEN and CDR2 is SYDVKM. The CDR3 totals 14 residues. The junction had 1 base not matched to a gene; V was cut back by 6 bases and J by 0 bases. In nucleotides, the CDR3 is TGTGCCAGCAGCCAGGGGGCAACTAATGAAAAACTGTTTTTT. It encodes CASSQGATNEKLFF.

The rearrangement joins TRBV7-8 to TRBJ1-4; D unresolved. The CDR3 is 15 residues long. Trimming took off 1 base at V and 4 bases at J, with 10 bases between the two ends. Germline CDR1 is SGHVS and CDR2 is FQNEAQ. As DNA, the CDR3 is TGTGCCAGCAGCTTAGGGGGTCGCCTTAATGAAAAACTGTTTTTT. It is translated as CASSLGGRLNEKLFF.

V and J are TRBV4-2 and TRBJ2-1; 12 nucleotides match TRBD2. CDR1 is LGHNA and CDR2 is YNFKEQ in the germline V gene. V shed 0 bases and J 0 bases; nucleotides not matched to a gene: 3. This CDR3 has 18 amino acids. Here the CDR3 reads CASSQETSGRPSYNEQFF. As DNA, the CDR3 is TGTGCCAGCAGCCAAGAAACTAGCGGGAGGCCCTCCTACAATGAGCAGTTCTTC.